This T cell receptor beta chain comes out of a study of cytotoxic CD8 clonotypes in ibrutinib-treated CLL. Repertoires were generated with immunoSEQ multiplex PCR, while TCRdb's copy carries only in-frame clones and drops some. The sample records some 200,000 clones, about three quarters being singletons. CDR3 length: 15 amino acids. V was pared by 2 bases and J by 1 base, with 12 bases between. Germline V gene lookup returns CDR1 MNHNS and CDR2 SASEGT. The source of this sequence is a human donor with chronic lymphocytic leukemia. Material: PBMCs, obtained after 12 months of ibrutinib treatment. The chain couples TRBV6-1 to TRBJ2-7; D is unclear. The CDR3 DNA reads TGTGCCAGCAGTGAAATAGTGGAGAGATCCTACGAGCAGTACTTC. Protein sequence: CASSEIVERSYEQYF.